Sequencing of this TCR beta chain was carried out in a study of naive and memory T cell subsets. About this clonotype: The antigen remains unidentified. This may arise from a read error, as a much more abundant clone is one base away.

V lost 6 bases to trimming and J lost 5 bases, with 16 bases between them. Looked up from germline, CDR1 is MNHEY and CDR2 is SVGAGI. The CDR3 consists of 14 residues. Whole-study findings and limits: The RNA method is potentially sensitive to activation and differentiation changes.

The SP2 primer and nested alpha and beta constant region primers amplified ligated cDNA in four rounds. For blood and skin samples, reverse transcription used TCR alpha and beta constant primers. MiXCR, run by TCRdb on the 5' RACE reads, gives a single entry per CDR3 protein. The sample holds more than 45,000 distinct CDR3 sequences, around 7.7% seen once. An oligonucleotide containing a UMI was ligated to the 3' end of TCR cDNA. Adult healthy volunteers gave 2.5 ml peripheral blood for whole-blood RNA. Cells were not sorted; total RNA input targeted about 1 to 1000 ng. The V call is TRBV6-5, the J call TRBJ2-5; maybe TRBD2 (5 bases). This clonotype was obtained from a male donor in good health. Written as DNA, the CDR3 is TGTGCCAGCAGCCGAGGGATGGTGCGGGAGACCCAGTACTTC. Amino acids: CASSRGMVRETQYF.